This T cell receptor (beta chain) was identified in a study of cytomegalovirus exposure and HLA in healthy donors. Overall study findings and caveats: In most subjects, TCR beta sequences reportedly gave accurate predictions of HLA-A and HLA-B alleles.

The PCR ran on 60 Vbeta and 13 Jbeta primers. Some clones are missing from TCRdb's copy, which holds only in-frame ones; the method was immunoSEQ multiplex PCR. The sample includes about 110,000 clones, approximately 58% of them seen just once. A note on this clone: Its antigen is not known.

With 4 bases removed from V and 9 bases from J, the gap between germline ends came to 13 bases. Germline V gene sequence: CDR1 SEHNR, CDR2 FQNEAQ (reference sequence). CDR3 length: 13 amino acids. This TCR derives from a woman under 40 in good health and CMV-seronegative. The gene calls are TRBV7-9 and TRBJ2-1, with D tentatively TRBD2 (5 bases). The sequencing sample was made of PBMCs. CDR3 sequence reads: CASSSDFAGEQFF. In nucleotides, the CDR3 is TGTGCCAGCAGCTCGGACTTTGCCGGTGAGCAGTTCTTC.